These 32 T cell receptor beta chains were all obtained from the same sample, sequenced in a study of T cell responses to AZD1222 COVID-19 vaccine. Assay used: immunoSEQ multiplex PCR; TCRdb lists only in-frame clones, some missing. The sample lists over 150,000 clones, 85% to 95% seen once, with approximately 0.98% in the top ten. This specimen was peripheral blood, taken 28 days after the second dose of the MenACWY control vaccine. Receptors were obtained from an adult who received the MenACWY meningococcal vaccine as a control.

The V gene is TRBV5-1, the J gene TRBJ2-2; D is unresolved. In germline, CDR1 is SGHRS, CDR2 YFSETQ. CDR3 size: 14 residues. V lost 1 base and J 2 bases, leaving 6 bases between the germline ends. The CDR3 sequence: CASSLTVNTGELFF. Here the CDR3 DNA reads TGCGCCAGCAGCTTGACCGTAAACACCGGGGAGCTGTTTTTT.

This sequence joins TRBV5-4 and TRBJ2-2; D is possibly TRBD2 (7 bases). Looked up from germline, CDR1 is SGHNT and CDR2 is YYREEE (reference sequence). CDR3 length equals 13 residues. Trimming pared 2 bases from V and 9 bases from J, leaving 11 bases between. In DNA form, the CDR3 reads TGTGCCAGCAGCTTAGGGGGGGGCCGGGAGCTGTTTTTT. Translated, it gives CASSLGGGRELFF.

This rearrangement joins TRBV6-5 to TRBJ1-5; D perhaps matches TRBD1 (5 bases). Germline-derived CDR1 and CDR2 are MNHEY and SVGAGI. The CDR3 sequence is 14 residues long. The V and J ends lost 2 bases and 7 bases respectively, with 12 bases between them. The CDR3 DNA follows: TGTGCCAGCAGTTACGCCAGGGAAGTGCAGCCCCAGCATTTT. This translates into CASSYAREVQPQHF.

This chain links TRBV27 with TRBJ1-6, with 7 bases that match TRBD1. J gave up 7 bases and V 6 bases, and 12 bases lay outside the gene matches. Germline values: CDR1 MNHEY, CDR2 SMNVEV (reference sequence). The CDR3 contains 16 residues. CDR3 DNA sequence: TGTGCCAGCAGACTATACCGGGACAGCAAGAATTCACCCCTCCACTTT. It translates to CASRLYRDSKNSPLHF.

This chain uses TRBV5-4 with TRBJ1-2, with 7 nucleotides matching TRBD1. Germline lookup yields CDR1 SGHNT and CDR2 YYREEE (reference sequence). The CDR3 has 14 residues. Unmatched junction bases numbered 11, after V lost 6 bases and J lost 6 bases. CDR3: CASTQGQAPDGYTF. CDR3 sequence (DNA): TGTGCCAGCACCCAAGGACAGGCTCCTGATGGCTACACCTTC.

The V call is TRBV19, the J call TRBJ1-4, with 9 bases lining up with TRBD1. Unmatched junction bases numbered 6, after V lost 5 bases and J lost 5 bases. Germline-derived CDR1 and CDR2 are LNHDA and SQIVND (reference sequence). The CDR3 has 15 residues. The CDR3 region has the DNA TGTGCCAGTAGTGCCCGGACAGGGGACAATGAAAAACTGTTTTTT. It translates to CASSARTGDNEKLFF.

The V and J genes are TRBV30 and TRBJ2-7; 8 bases are shared with TRBD1. The CDR3 covers 16 residues. CDR1 and CDR2 from the germline V gene are GTSNPN and SVGIG (reference sequence). V lost 3 bases and J lost 2; bases outside the gene matches: 12. CDR3 bases: TGTGCCTGGAGAGCCGCAGGGGGCGCGAGGACCTACGAGCAGTACTTC. Translating it yields CAWRAAGGARTYEQYF.

This clone has only one observation. The CDR3 nucleotides read TGTGCCAGCAGCTTAGCGCTGCGAGATGGCTACACCTTC. Its translation: CASSLALRDGYTF. The V call is TRBV7-2, the J call TRBJ1-2; D ambiguous. Per the germline V gene, CDR1 is SGHTA and CDR2 is FQGNSA. Trimming pared 0 bases from V and 6 bases from J, leaving 8 bases between. The CDR3 is 13 amino acids.

The gene calls are TRBV6-5 and TRBJ1-6; D unclear. The CDR3 totals 13 residues. CDR1 MNHEY and CDR2 SVGAGI come from the germline V gene. V was cut by 5 bases and J by 7 bases, with 9 bases left in between. This CDR3 is CASSQDVNSPLHF. CDR3 DNA sequence: TGTGCCAGCAGTCAGGACGTCAATTCACCCCTCCACTTT.

V usage is TRBV6-5 and J usage is TRBJ1-4, with D possibly matching TRBD1 (5 bases). The CDR3 covers 15 residues. Trimming cost V 2 bases and J 7 bases, with 14 bases left between them. Germline CDR1 is MNHEY and CDR2 is SVGAGI. CDR3 coding DNA: TGTGCCAGCAGTTACCTCGCAGGGTCAGGTGAAAAACTGTTTTTT. It is translated as CASSYLAGSGEKLFF.

The V call is TRBV28, the J call TRBJ1-1, with TRBD1 as a possible D gene (5 bases). V was trimmed by 8 bases and J by 4 bases, leaving 11 bases between them. Germline V gene lookup returns CDR1 MDHEN and CDR2 SYDVKM. There are 12 residues in the CDR3. The CDR3 sequence is CASVLGGTEAFF. CDR3 DNA: TGTGCCAGCGTCCTCGGGGGCACTGAAGCTTTCTTT.

The V and J genes are TRBV7-9 and TRBJ2-1, with D perhaps TRBD1 (6 bases). This CDR3 spans 12 amino acids. From germline, CDR1 is SEHNR and CDR2 FQNEAQ (reference sequence). Trimming removed 2 bases from V and 9 bases from J, with 8 bases in between. CDR3 in DNA: TGTGCCAGCAGCTTACAGGGGACTGAGCAGTTCTTC. Translated: CASSLQGTEQFF.

This chain links TRBV30 with TRBJ1-1; D perhaps matches TRBD1 (5 bases). Germline CDR1 GTSNPN, CDR2 SVGIG (reference sequence). Between the trimmed V and J ends, which lost 8 bases and 1 base, there was a span of 11 bases. The CDR3 covers 12 residues. CDR3 sequence (DNA): TGTGCCATGTCTCAGGGGAACACTGAAGCTTTCTTT. This codes for CAMSQGNTEAFF. Based on the CDR3 plus reference TRBV30 and TRBJ1-1, the full variable domain is SQTIHQWPATLVQPVGSPLSLECTVEGTSNPNLYWYRQAAGRGLQLLFYSVGIGQISSEVPQNLSASRPQDRQFILSSKKLLLSDSGFYLCAMSQGNTEAFFGQGTRLTVV.

V is TRBV5-1 and J is TRBJ1-2; 10 nucleotides align to TRBD1. The CDR3 runs to 15 residues. Germline CDR1 is SGHRS and CDR2 is YFSETQ. The trim removed 4 bases at V and 3 bases at J, leaving 6 bases unmatched. DNA of the CDR3: TGCGCCAGCAGCGGCCGGGACAGGGGTGACTATGGCTACACCTTC. Its translation is CASSGRDRGDYGYTF.

The chain combines TRBV7-2 with TRBJ1-1; no clear D. Germline V gene lookup returns CDR1 SGHTA and CDR2 FQGNSA. Trimming pared 2 bases from V and 0 bases from J, leaving 16 bases between. The CDR3 is 17 residues long. CDR3 sequence: CASSLFGVGSLNTEAFF. The CDR3 DNA is TGTGCCAGCAGCTTATTTGGGGTAGGCAGCTTGAACACTGAAGCTTTCTTT.

The chain joins TRBV12-1 to TRBJ1-5. TRBV12-1 is shown as a pseudogene. The CDR3 contains 15 residues. CDR3 nucleotides: TGTGCCAGCAGCGCGGGCGGGGATAGCAATCAGCCCCAGCATTTT. Its translation: CASSAGGDSNQPQHF.

V is TRBV29-1 and J is TRBJ2-7; 10 nucleotides align to TRBD1. After removal of 4 bases from V and 3 bases from J, the junction contained 3 bases not matched to a gene. The CDR3 consists of 13 residues. Germline CDR1 is SQVTM and CDR2 is ANQGSEA. In DNA form, the CDR3 reads TGCAGCGTTGTGGGACAGGGGCGCTACGAGCAGTACTTC. Translating it yields CSVVGQGRYEQYF.

This clone was seen once. This sequence joins TRBV7-9 and TRBJ1-2; D gene uncertain. Per germline, CDR1 SEHNR and CDR2 FQNEAQ (reference sequence). The CDR3 covers 15 residues. V was pared by 3 bases and J by 4 bases, with 15 bases between. The CDR3 protein is CASSFGPELGYGYTF. The CDR3 DNA reads as TGTGCCAGCAGCTTTGGGCCCGAGCTAGGCTATGGCTACACCTTC. Complete variable domain (other parts from reference TRBV7-9 and TRBJ1-2): DTGVSQNPRHKITKRGQNVTFRCDPISEHNRLYWYRQTLGQGPEFLTYFQNEAQLEKSRLLSDRFSAERPKGSFSTLEIQRTEQGDSAMYLCASSFGPELGYGYTFGSGTRLTVV.

This rearrangement joins TRBV11-2 to TRBJ2-5; 7 bases align to TRBD2. Germline CDR1 and CDR2: SGHAT and FQNNGV. CDR3 length: 15 amino acids. Trimming at V came to 0 bases and at J to 4 bases, leaving 5 bases not matched to a gene. Here the CDR3 DNA reads TGTGCCAGCAGCTTAGAGGGTCGCGGGGGAGAGACCCAGTACTTC. Protein product: CASSLEGRGGETQYF.

This sequence joins TRBV2 and TRBJ1-1, with 10 bases fitting TRBD1. From germline, CDR1 is SNHLY and CDR2 FYNNEI. This CDR3 has 14 amino acids. Trimming took 6 bases from V and 2 from J; bases not matched to a gene: 3. Written as DNA, the CDR3 is TGTGCCAGCAGCCGGGACAGGGGCAACACTGAAGCTTTCTTT. Encoded protein: CASSRDRGNTEAFF.

The rearrangement joins TRBV5-1 to TRBJ1-2; no firm D call. Trimming pared 0 bases from V and 0 bases from J, leaving 0 bases between. CDR3 length: 12 amino acids. Germline V gene sequence: CDR1 SGHRS, CDR2 YFSETQ. CDR3 bases: TGCGCCAGCAGCTTGGCTAACTATGGCTACACCTTC. Translating it yields CASSLANYGYTF.

The chain combines TRBV6-6 with TRBJ1-5, with 8 positions matching TRBD1. V lost 4 bases and J lost 5; bases outside the gene matches: 4. Germline loops: CDR1 MNHNY, CDR2 SVGAGI (reference sequence). The CDR3 loop spans 14 amino acids. CDR3 region: CASSSQGADQPQHF. The CDR3 DNA reads TGTGCCAGCAGTTCCCAGGGGGCCGATCAGCCCCAGCATTTT.

The rearrangement joins TRBV4-2 to TRBJ1-2; no clear D. The CDR3 is 16 amino acids. The germline V gene has CDR1 LGHNA and CDR2 YNFKEQ. V was shortened by 2 bases and J by 4 bases, with 17 bases between the two germline ends. CDR3 nucleotides: TGTGCCAGCAGCCAAATCAACTCAGGTACCCTCTATGGCTACACCTTC. This sequence encodes CASSQINSGTLYGYTF.

The J gene is TRBJ1-2, the V gene TRBV18, with a weak D call TRBD1 (5 bases). The germline V gene encodes CDR1 KGHSH and CDR2 LQKENI. The CDR3 covers 14 residues. The ends were cut back, 2 bases at V and 6 bases at J, with 13 bases in the middle. CDR3 coding DNA: TGTGCCAGCTCACCAAAAGGCGGCAGGGATGGCTACACCTTC. Translation: CASSPKGGRDGYTF. Together with reference TRBV18 and TRBJ1-2, the CDR3 gives the full variable domain: NAGVMQNPRHLVRRRGQEARLRCSPMKGHSHVYWYRQLPEEGLKFMVYLQKENIIDESGMPKERFSAEFPKEGPSILRIQQVVRGDSAAYFCASSPKGGRDGYTFGSGTRLTVV.

V gene TRBV7-9 combines with J gene TRBJ1-3; D unclear. Trimming left V 8 bases short and J 0 bases short, with 11 bases between. Germline CDR1 reads SEHNR; CDR2 reads FQNEAQ (reference sequence). This CDR3 is 14 amino acids long. The CDR3 here is CASELTRSGNTIYF. CDR3 bases: TGTGCCAGCGAGCTCACGCGCTCTGGAAACACCATATATTTT.

The chain is built from TRBV5-5 and TRBJ1-4, with a weak D call TRBD1 (5 bases). The CDR3 extends over 15 amino acids. Per the germline V gene, CDR1 is SGHKS and CDR2 is YYEKEE (reference sequence). Trimming shortened V by 7 bases and J by 0 bases, and 13 bases separated the two germline ends. As DNA, the CDR3 is TGTGCCAGCCATCCGGGGGGAACAACTAATGAAAAACTGTTTTTT. It specifies CASHPGGTTNEKLFF.

This clone was detected only a few times. The rearrangement uses TRBV2 and TRBJ1-3; 7 positions agree with TRBD1. Germline CDR1 is SNHLY and CDR2 is FYNNEI. The CDR3 sequence is 13 residues long. V was clipped by 7 bases and J by 3 bases; unmatched bases: 3. The DNA for the CDR3 is TGTGCCAGCAAAGGGGGCTATGGAAACACCATATATTTT. Translated: CASKGGYGNTIYF. The variable domain in full, with the rest retrieved from reference TRBV2 and TRBJ1-3, is EPEVTQTPSHQVTQMGQEVILRCVPISNHLYFYWYRQILGQKVEFLVSFYNNEISEKSEIFDDQFSVERPDGSNFTLKIRSTKLEDSAMYFCASKGGYGNTIYFGEGSWLTVV.

This clone showed up just a few times. J is TRBJ1-6 and V is TRBV19; D might be TRBD1 (5 bases). The V gene lost 6 bases and the J gene lost 0 bases, with 12 bases spanning the gap. CDR1 is LNHDA and CDR2 is SQIVND in the germline V gene (reference sequence). This CDR3 region has 16 residues. The CDR3 nucleotides read TGTGCCAGTAGACGGGACGGTAGCTCCTATAATTCACCCCTCCACTTT. This gives the protein CASRRDGSSYNSPLHF.

This chain uses TRBV7-2 with TRBJ2-3; D not resolved. The CDR3 loop spans 16 amino acids. CDR1 is SGHTA, CDR2 FQGNSA, per germline. Deletions cut 1 base from V and 0 bases from J, with 11 bases between. CDR3 sequence: CASSLDAGTSTDTQYF. The CDR3 DNA reads TGTGCCAGCAGCTTAGATGCCGGCACTAGCACAGATACGCAGTATTTT. The variable domain in full, with the rest retrieved from reference TRBV7-2 and TRBJ2-3, is GAGVSQSPSNKVTEKGKDVELRCDPISGHTALYWYRQSLGQGLEFLIYFQGNSAPDKSGLPSDRFSAERTGGSVSTLTIQRTQQEDSAVYLCASSLDAGTSTDTQYFGPGTRLTVL.

The V and J genes are TRBV27 and TRBJ1-1, with TRBD1 as a possible D gene (5 bases). The CDR3 runs 15 residues. Trimming left V 3 bases short and J 4 bases short, with 15 bases between. CDR1 is MNHEY and CDR2 is SMNVEV in the germline V gene (reference sequence). The CDR3 reads CASSFLGGLGTEAFF. CDR3 in DNA: TGTGCCAGCAGTTTCTTGGGGGGATTAGGCACTGAAGCTTTCTTT.

The rearrangement links TRBV5-1 to TRBJ1-2, with 12 bases identical to TRBD1. The V gene's germline CDR1 is SGHRS and CDR2 YFSETQ. V shed 5 bases and J 3 bases; nucleotides not matched to a gene: 5. The CDR3 is 15 amino acids. In DNA, the CDR3 is TGCGCCAGCAGAGTGGGGACAGGGGGCGACTATGGCTACACCTTC. Encoded protein: CASRVGTGGDYGYTF.

The V gene is TRBV18, the J gene TRBJ1-2, with D possibly matching TRBD1 (5 bases). The CDR3 covers 18 residues. V gave up 1 base and J gave up 6 bases, with 24 bases separating them. The germline V gene encodes CDR1 KGHSH and CDR2 LQKENI. In nucleotides, the CDR3 is TGTGCCAGCTCACCACTTCCGGGACCCCCTGCCCGGAAGGATGGCTACACCTTC. Protein: CASSPLPGPPARKDGYTF.